The TCR beta chain described here comes from a study of blood T cells in healthy people across ages. The CDR3 is 13 amino acids. The V gene's germline CDR1 is SQVTM and CDR2 ANQGSEA. The V and J ends lost 7 bases and 5 bases respectively, with 15 bases between them. Alongside a J-beta primer mix, a sample-barcoded 5' primer served in a second PCR lasting about 7 to 12 cycles. From the 5' RACE reads, TCRdb called clonotypes with MiXCR, one entry per CDR3 protein. The sample carries around 1,800,000 distinct CDR3 sequences, approximately 40% recorded once. This sequence originates from a human donor in good health. The sample consisted of blood. The gene calls are TRBV29-1 and TRBJ1-5; D unclear. The CDR3 reads CSATTGEDQPQHF. CDR3 nucleotide sequence: TGCAGCGCTACCACCGGGGAGGATCAGCCCCAGCATTTT.